This TCR beta chain was sequenced during a study of beta chain features in type 1 diabetes. The sequenced template was cDNA made from the entire isolated RNA. Using immunoSEQ multiplex PCR, the repertoire was profiled, and TCRdb retains in-frame clones only, with some absent. The table has hundreds of thousands of clones, around an eighth seen once; the top ten hold about 0.02%. Whole-study results and caveats: Moderate but significant shortening of TCRB CDR3s was recorded in all four CD4+ subsets from Type 1 diabetes patients.

For this clone: Antigen: not known.

CDR3 size: 15 residues. V lost 6 bases to trimming and J lost 4 bases, with 18 bases between them. Germline V CDR1 and CDR2: MGHRA, YSYEKL. The chain joins TRBV4-1 to TRBJ2-5; weak D call: TRBD2 (5 bases). Input material: naive CD4+ T cells from blood. The sequence was obtained from a man aged 18 to 30 with type 1 diabetes. CDR3 residues: CASSPYAQAAETQYF. The CDR3 DNA is TGCGCCAGCAGTCCCTACGCACAAGCGGCAGAGACCCAGTACTTC.